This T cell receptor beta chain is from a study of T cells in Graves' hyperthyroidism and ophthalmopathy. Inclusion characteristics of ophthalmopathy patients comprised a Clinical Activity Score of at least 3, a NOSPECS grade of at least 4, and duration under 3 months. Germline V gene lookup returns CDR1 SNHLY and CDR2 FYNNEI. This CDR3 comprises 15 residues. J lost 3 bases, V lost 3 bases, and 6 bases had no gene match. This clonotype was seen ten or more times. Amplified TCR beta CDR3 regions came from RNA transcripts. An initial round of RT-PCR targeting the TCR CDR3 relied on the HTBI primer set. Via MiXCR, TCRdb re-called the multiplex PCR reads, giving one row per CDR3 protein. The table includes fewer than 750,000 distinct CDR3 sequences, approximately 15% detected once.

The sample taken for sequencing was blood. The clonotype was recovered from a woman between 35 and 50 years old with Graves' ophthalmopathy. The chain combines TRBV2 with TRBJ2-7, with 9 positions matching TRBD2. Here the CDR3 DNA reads TGTGCCAGCAGTGAGCGGCTAGCGGGAAACTACGAGCAGTACTTC. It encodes CASSERLAGNYEQYF.